This T cell receptor (beta chain) was observed in a study of metastatic and nonmetastatic thyroid tumors. Each patient came to thyroid surgery without any prior treatment (of any kind). TCRdb re-called clones via MiXCR from the PCR reads. This sample has around 35,000 clones, with about 18% found just once. On this clone: It may be a read error: a sequence one base away is much more abundant.

Germline V gives CDR1 DFQATT, CDR2 SNEGSKA (reference sequence). The CDR3 length is 14 residues. Sequencing was done on a sample of blood. The chain recombines TRBV20-1 with TRBJ1-6; no definite D call. The TCR originated in a male donor with papillary thyroid cancer or a benign thyroid nodule (not recorded which). Some clones in this sample may be carry-over from other donors' samples. The CDR3 nucleotides read TGCAGCGATATAGATAGCTCCTATAATTCACCCCTCCACTTT. Translated, it gives CSDIDSSYNSPLHF.